This T cell receptor beta chain emerged from a study of blood T cell repertoires in COVID-19. Looking at the study overall: Samples of COVID-19 (acute and convalescent) were obtained from the United States, Italy and Spain. PBMCs, B-cell-depleted T cells, or T cells provided the cDNA or gDNA that made up the material.

Per the original data handling: Nucleated cell counts were estimated from reference gene primer amplification. The assay was immunoSEQ multiplex PCR, and TCRdb's table has in-frame clones only and misses some. V, J and clone size were drawn from that table, and D and trimming were deduced from the DNA. Of 110,000 to 150,000 clones in the sample, 80% to 90% were seen once. Per germline, CDR1 SGHTA and CDR2 FQGNSA. The CDR3 length is 15 residues. Trimming took off 3 bases at V and 3 bases at J, with 12 bases between the two ends. Material for sequencing was peripheral blood. This TCR derives from a man aged 55-75 years with active or convalescent COVID-19. The genes are TRBV7-2 and TRBJ1-5; D perhaps matches TRBD1 (5 bases). This chain's CDR3 is CASSFKAGLNQPQHF. The CDR3 DNA reads as TGTGCCAGCAGCTTTAAGGCAGGGCTCAATCAGCCCCAGCATTTT.